What follows is one T cell receptor (beta chain) and its context. The antigen is unknown. The data derive from a study of blood T cells in healthy people across ages. Study-wide background: Template-switching capture recovered about one barcoded beta molecule per two T cells. Points from the study as a whole: The fall in TCR beta diversity per million T cells was roughly linear with age. Donor CMV status, an unknown factor, possibly confounded changes in expanded clonotypes.

Every sample had a minimum of 6.5 million PBMCs isolated. Primed by a sample-barcoded 5' primer and a J-beta primer mix, a second PCR proceeded for about 6 to 11 cycles. TCRdb re-derived calls from the 5' RACE reads in MiXCR, one entry per CDR3 protein. The sample lists about a million distinct CDR3 sequences; 35% to 40% were seen once. The CDR3 is made up of 14 amino acids. Trimming shortened V by 3 bases and J by 5 bases, and 16 bases separated the two germline ends. Germline V gene data show CDR1 as DFQATT and CDR2 as SNEGSKA (reference sequence). The sequence was collected from a man younger than 30 in good health. The chain combines TRBV20-1 with TRBJ2-5, with D perhaps being TRBD1 or TRBD2 (6 bases each). Source material: blood. CDR3 protein: CSASRGPLQETQYF. In DNA form, the CDR3 reads TGCAGTGCTAGCCGGGGGCCCCTCCAGGAGACCCAGTACTTC.